Shown below are 31 T cell receptor beta chains from a single sample sequenced in a study of blood T cell repertoires in COVID-19. Generated by immunoSEQ multiplex PCR, the TCRdb table keeps only in-frame clones and is missing some. The table has approximately 97,000 clones, approximately 84% seen once; the top ten hold 4% to 5.5%. The sample consisted of peripheral blood. The origin of the receptors is a man in his sixties with acute or convalescent COVID-19.

The J gene is TRBJ2-1, the V gene TRBV6-2 or TRBV6-3; a possible D gene is TRBD2 (5 bases). V was cut by 0 bases and J by 2 bases, with 17 bases left in between. In germline, CDR1 is MNHEY, CDR2 SVGEGT. The CDR3 length is 18 residues. The CDR3 reads CASSYSTAWLATYNEQFF. The CDR3 DNA reads TGTGCCAGCAGTTACTCGACGGCATGGCTAGCCACCTACAATGAGCAGTTCTTC.

The chain has TRBV14 and TRBJ1-1; no clear D gene. The CDR3 has 13 amino acids. V dropped 0 bases and J dropped 1 base, with 3 bases sitting between them. In germline, CDR1 is SGHDN, CDR2 FVKESK. CDR3 loop: CASSQDQNTEAFF. As DNA, the CDR3 is TGTGCCAGCAGCCAAGATCAGAACACTGAAGCTTTCTTT.

The rearrangement joins TRBV6-2 or TRBV6-3 to TRBJ2-7; 11 bases agree with TRBD1. The CDR3 has 15 amino acids. Trimming removed 0 bases from V and 3 bases from J; junction bases left unmatched: 1. Germline loops: CDR1 MNHEY, CDR2 SVGEGT. The CDR3: CASSYSGTGGYEQYF. CDR3 coding DNA: TGTGCCAGCAGTTACTCCGGGACAGGGGGCTACGAGCAGTACTTC.

V usage is TRBV6-5 and J usage is TRBJ1-6, with D possibly being TRBD1 (6 bases). The germline V gene encodes CDR1 MNHEY and CDR2 SVGAGI. V lost 6 bases and J lost 8, with 11 bases in between. The CDR3 loop spans 13 amino acids. CDR3 sequence (DNA): TGTGCCAGCAGGCAGGGGCGTGATTCACCCCTCCACTTT. Its translation: CASRQGRDSPLHF.

This CDR3 reads CASSIRILTGDSNQPQHF. The CDR3 nucleotides read TGTGCCAGTAGTATTCGGATTTTGACAGGGGATAGCAATCAGCCCCAGCATTTT. The chain carries TRBV19 and TRBJ1-5; 8 bases agree with TRBD1. The length of the CDR3 is 18 residues. CDR1 is LNHDA, CDR2 SQIVND, per germline (reference sequence). With 3 bases clipped from V and 0 bases from J, the junction kept 10 bases outside the gene matches.

The V gene is TRBV19, the J gene TRBJ1-5; D gene uncertain. The V gene lost 3 bases and the J gene lost 4 bases, with 4 bases spanning the gap. CDR3 length equals 12 residues. Germline-derived CDR1 and CDR2 are LNHDA and SQIVND (reference sequence). The CDR3 here is CASSMRNQPQHF. CDR3 in DNA: TGTGCCAGTAGTATGAGGAATCAGCCCCAGCATTTT.

Relative to its sample, this clone is medium-sized. This rearrangement joins TRBV19 to TRBJ2-7, with TRBD1 identical over 9 bases. CDR3 size: 14 residues. Germline CDR1 reads LNHDA; CDR2 reads SQIVND (reference sequence). With V trimmed by 5 bases and J by 6 bases, 8 bases remained unmatched. DNA of the CDR3: TGTGCCAGTAGTTCAACCGGGACAGGGTCCGAGCAGTACTTC. Its translation: CASSSTGTGSEQYF.

The rearrangement joins TRBV10-2 to TRBJ2-3; no clear D. V was cut by 5 bases and J by 0 bases, with 12 bases left in between. CDR1 WSHSY and CDR2 SAAADI come from the germline V gene. The CDR3 contains 15 residues. In nucleotides, the CDR3 is TGCGCCAGCAGTAGTTTTGCGTCTAGCACAGATACGCAGTATTTT. Its protein product is CASSSFASSTDTQYF.

The chain carries TRBV6-6 and TRBJ2-7; 13 nucleotides match TRBD2. Germline V gene data show CDR1 as MNHNY and CDR2 as SVGAGI (reference sequence). V was clipped by 5 bases and J by 0 bases; unmatched bases: 4. The CDR3 is 16 amino acids. The CDR3, as DNA: TGTGCCAGCAGTCAAGGGACTAGCGGGATCTCCTACGAGCAGTACTTC. It codes for CASSQGTSGISYEQYF.

The J gene is TRBJ2-3, the V gene TRBV3-1 (or the pseudogene TRBV3-2), with 9 bases identical to TRBD2. Germline V gene lookup returns CDR1 LGHDT and CDR2 YNNKEL (reference sequence). Unmatched junction bases numbered 10, after V lost 3 bases and J lost 6 bases. The CDR3 consists of 16 residues. CDR3: CASSHPSGTSEDTQYF. As DNA, the CDR3 is TGTGCCAGCAGCCACCCTAGCGGGACGAGTGAGGATACGCAGTATTTT.

The genes are TRBV7-2 and TRBJ2-3; 15 bases align to TRBD2. The CDR3 loop spans 16 amino acids. J was trimmed by 4 bases and V by 6 bases; bases with no gene match: 5. CDR1 SGHTA and CDR2 FQGNSA come from the germline V gene. The CDR3 DNA is TGTGCCAGCAGTTACGGGACTAGCGGGGGGCCAGATACGCAGTATTTT. This encodes CASSYGTSGGPDTQYF.

V is TRBV12-3 or TRBV12-4 and J is TRBJ2-1, with 9 bases fitting TRBD1. The CDR3 covers 12 residues. V lost 1 base to trimming and J lost 13 bases; unmatched junction nucleotides: 2. In nucleotides, the CDR3 is TGTGCCAGCAGTTTAGGGACAGGGGATCAGTTCTTC. This translates into CASSLGTGDQFF.

CDR3 protein: CASSGGKGDGYTF. In DNA form, the CDR3 reads TGTGCCAGCAGCGGGGGGAAGGGGGATGGCTACACCTTC. The chain employs TRBV27 and TRBJ1-2, with D possibly being TRBD1 (6 bases). The V gene's germline CDR1 is MNHEY and CDR2 SMNVEV (reference sequence). There are 13 residues in the CDR3. The ends were cut back, 6 bases at V and 6 bases at J, with 14 bases in the middle.

There are a few counts of this clone. This chain uses TRBV11-2 with TRBJ2-1; TRBD2 aligns across 9 bases. V shed 5 bases, J shed 1 base, and the junction held 6 bases outside the gene matches. CDR1 and CDR2 (germline): SGHAT, FQNNGV. The CDR3 runs 16 residues. DNA for the CDR3: TGTGCCAGCAGCGCGCGGACTAGCGCATCCTACAATGAGCAGTTCTTC. This translates into CASSARTSASYNEQFF.

The chain has TRBV18 and TRBJ1-5; TRBD1 might be the D (6 bases). The V end lost 3 bases, the J end lost 6 bases, and 12 bases lay between the germline ends. This CDR3 is 14 amino acids long. Germline V gene data show CDR1 as KGHSH and CDR2 as LQKENI. CDR3 in DNA: TGTGCCAGCTCACCTCAGACAGGAACTCAGCCCCAGCATTTT. Residues: CASSPQTGTQPQHF.

The V call is TRBV18, the J call TRBJ1-2; possibly TRBD1 for D (6 bases). Trimming cost V 6 bases and J 8 bases, with 19 bases left between them. This CDR3 spans 14 amino acids. Germline V CDR1 and CDR2: KGHSH, LQKENI. CDR3 coding DNA: TGTGCCAGCTCGCTCTTGACAGGTGACGCCGGCTACACCTTC. It encodes CASSLLTGDAGYTF.

The chain is built from TRBV11-3 and TRBJ2-7, with D uncertain. Trimming left V 1 base short and J 3 bases short, with 13 bases between. The CDR3 covers 15 residues. CDR1 is SGHNT and CDR2 is YENEEA in the germline V gene. The CDR3, as DNA: TGTGCCAGCAGCTTAGGGCACAGAGAAGTCTACGAGCAGTACTTC. Protein: CASSLGHREVYEQYF. Drawing the rest from reference TRBV11-3 and TRBJ2-7, the complete variable domain is EAGVVQSPRYKIIEKKQPVAFWCNPISGHNTLYWYLQNLGQGPELLIRYENEEAVDDSQLPKDRFSAERLKGVDSTLKIQPAELGDSAVYLCASSLGHREVYEQYFGPGTRLTVT.

This chain uses TRBV18 with TRBJ1-1; no clear D gene. Trimming stripped 2 bases from V and 1 base from J, with 8 bases between. Germline CDR1 reads KGHSH; CDR2 reads LQKENI. The CDR3 length is 14 residues. As DNA, the CDR3 is TGTGCCAGCTCACCATACGCGGGGAACACTGAAGCTTTCTTT. Its translation: CASSPYAGNTEAFF.

CDR3 loop: CASSLERSYGYTF. The CDR3 DNA follows: TGTGCCAGCAGCTTAGAACGCAGCTATGGCTACACCTTC. The chain joins TRBV11-3 to TRBJ1-2, with D uncertain. CDR1 and CDR2 from the germline V gene are SGHNT and YENEEA. V lost 0 bases, J lost 4 bases, and 6 bases lay in between. This CDR3 spans 13 amino acids.

The count of this clone is one. This chain's CDR3 is CASSVTDEQFF. In nucleotides, the CDR3 is TGTGCCAGCAGCGTTACAGATGAGCAGTTCTTC. The V call is TRBV7-9, the J call TRBJ2-1; no reliable D call. V was cut by 5 bases and J by 8 bases, with 7 bases left in between. In germline, CDR1 is SEHNR, CDR2 FQNEAQ (reference sequence). This CDR3 has 11 amino acids. Full variable domain (missing parts from reference TRBV7-9 and TRBJ2-1): DTGVSQNPRHKITKRGQNVTFRCDPISEHNRLYWYRQTLGQGPEFLTYFQNEAQLEKSRLLSDRFSAERPKGSFSTLEIQRTEQGDSAMYLCASSVTDEQFFGPGTRLTVL.

V and J are TRBV9 and TRBJ2-1, with 13 nucleotides matching TRBD2. V was pared by 0 bases and J by 8 bases, with 5 bases of the junction left unmatched. Germline CDR1 and CDR2: SGDLS and YYNGEE. This CDR3 contains 16 residues. The chain's CDR3 is CASSVGRTSGSDEQFF. For the CDR3, the DNA is TGTGCCAGCAGCGTAGGTAGGACTAGCGGGAGTGATGAGCAGTTCTTC.

This chain uses TRBV24-1 with TRBJ2-1; D is possibly TRBD2 (5 bases). V shed 1 base and J shed 7 bases, with 7 bases lying between them. Germline V gives CDR1 KGHDR, CDR2 SFDVKD. The CDR3 spans 13 residues. CDR3 DNA: TGTGCCACCAGTGATTTTTCGGGGAATGAGCAGTTCTTC. Its translation: CATSDFSGNEQFF.

The rearrangement joins TRBV28 to TRBJ2-4; D not resolved. Germline loops: CDR1 MDHEN, CDR2 SYDVKM. V was shortened by 5 bases and J by 2 bases, with 10 bases between the two germline ends. This CDR3 region has 14 residues. CDR3 in DNA: TGTGCCAGCAGTCCCACAGTACCCAAAAACATTCAGTACTTC. The encoded protein is CASSPTVPKNIQYF.

The chain carries TRBV5-1 and TRBJ2-1; 9 bases are a match to TRBD1. The CDR3 totals 16 residues. The J segment lost 0 bases and the V segment lost 4 bases, leaving 5 bases of the junction unmatched. Per germline, CDR1 SGHRS and CDR2 YFSETQ. The CDR3 reads CASSTGTGSSYNEQFF. CDR3 sequence (DNA): TGCGCCAGCAGCACCGGGACAGGGAGCTCCTACAATGAGCAGTTCTTC. Drawing the rest from reference TRBV5-1 and TRBJ2-1, the complete variable domain is KAGVTQTPRYLIKTRGQQVTLSCSPISGHRSVSWYQQTPGQGLQFLFEYFSETQRNKGNFPGRFSGRQFSNSRSEMNVSTLELGDSALYLCASSTGTGSSYNEQFFGPGTRLTVL.

This clone was observed a handful of times. V is TRBV19 and J is TRBJ2-2, with 9 bases fitting TRBD1. The CDR3 contains 14 residues. The V segment lost 1 base and the J segment 6 bases; nucleotides outside the gene matches: 0. The V gene's germline CDR1 is LNHDA and CDR2 SQIVND (reference sequence). The CDR3 region has the DNA TGTGCCAGTAGTATAGGACAGGGGGCCGGGGAGCTGTTTTTT. Protein: CASSIGQGAGELFF.

CDR3 sequence reads: CASGKLAGNTDTQYF. The CDR3, as DNA: TGTGCCTCGGGTAAGCTAGCGGGGAACACAGATACGCAGTATTTT. The rearrangement links TRBV7-9 to TRBJ2-3; 9 bases line up with TRBD2. The ends lost 11 bases at V and 2 bases at J; junction bases unmatched: 11. Germline V gene lookup returns CDR1 SEHNR and CDR2 FQNEAQ (reference sequence). CDR3 length equals 15 residues.

This clone appeared a few times. The V gene is TRBV7-3, the J gene TRBJ2-1, with D possibly being TRBD1 (6 bases). This CDR3 comprises 15 residues. Trimming took 0 bases from V and 7 from J, leaving 13 bases between them. The germline CDR1 and CDR2 sequences are SGHTA and FQGTGA. The CDR3 DNA reads as TGTGCCAGCAGCTTAACGGGACAAGCAGCGAATGAGCAGTTCTTC. Amino acid sequence: CASSLTGQAANEQFF.

The V gene is TRBV3-1 (or the pseudogene TRBV3-2), the J gene TRBJ1-2; 7 nucleotides agree with TRBD1. Germline-derived CDR1 and CDR2 are LGHDT and YNNKEL (reference sequence). V was pared by 4 bases and J by 10 bases, with 15 bases of the junction left unmatched. The CDR3 has 15 amino acids. The CDR3 is CASSRLTGADTVYTF. CDR3 nucleotide sequence: TGTGCCAGCAGCCGACTAACAGGGGCCGATACGGTCTACACCTTC.

The CDR3 reads CASSSWGGFGANVLTF. DNA for the CDR3: TGTGCCAGCAGTTCGTGGGGGGGTTTTGGGGCCAACGTCCTGACTTTC. V and J are TRBV28 and TRBJ2-6, with TRBD2 identical over 7 bases. V was clipped by 4 bases and J by 3 bases; unmatched bases: 6. The CDR3 consists of 16 residues. Germline assignment: CDR1 MDHEN and CDR2 SYDVKM.

The chain carries TRBV7-9 and TRBJ2-7; 8 bases fit TRBD1. In germline, CDR1 is SEHNR, CDR2 FQNEAQ (reference sequence). The CDR3 extends over 13 amino acids. V was pared by 5 bases and J by 5 bases, with 5 bases of the junction left unmatched. The CDR3 DNA follows: TGTGCCAGCAGCCCCTGGACAGGGAACGAGCAGTACTTC. Translated: CASSPWTGNEQYF.

J is TRBJ1-1 and V is TRBV18, with D perhaps TRBD1 (6 bases). The germline V gene encodes CDR1 KGHSH and CDR2 LQKENI. CDR3 size: 13 residues. Trimming left V 3 bases short and J 4 bases short, with 9 bases between. Here the CDR3 reads CASSPGQTTEAFF. The CDR3 DNA sequence: TGTGCCAGCTCACCCGGACAGACCACTGAAGCTTTCTTT.